This T cell receptor (beta chain) was retrieved from a study of blood T cell repertoires in COVID-19 (dated by TCRdb to about 2020). As for the study more broadly: The collaborator samples originated in the United States, Italy and Spain and spanned the acute and convalescent phases of COVID-19. Sample metadata almost always included a de-identified subject ID, COVID-19 status, age in years and sex. Where available, HLA class I and class II types were taken from metadata supplied by the sample provider and were not determined by assay-based typing. The samples were drawn from the first 160 participants of the ongoing ImmuneRACE study and from 1,254 subjects provided by 6 global collaborators. The dataset comprised deeply sampled blood TCRbeta repertoires from subjects exposed to, actively infected with, or recovered from COVID-19. The repertoires were released in a freely available public database intended as a resource for research on the immune response to SARS-CoV-2. The prospective study material was composed of cDNA or gDNA derived from T cells, B-cell-depleted T cells, or PBMCs.

The paper's findings and limits, for the study overall: The amount of clinical and demographic metadata varied by source and participant and was provided uncurated.

Each collaborating institution followed its own protocols to collect whole blood in K2EDTA tubes. Collaborator samples were shipped for TCRbeta analysis as frozen whole blood, isolated PBMCs, or DNA extracted from either sample type. As regards this clone: Its recognized antigen is unknown. Base qualities are not at hand, and no much larger clone is one base apart.

V is pruned by 4 bases and J by 0 bases, leaving 8 bases of the junction without a gene match. The germline V gene supplies CDR1 MNHNS and CDR2 SASEGT. Taken from cysteine to phenylalanine, the CDR3 has 17 residues. Just the 51-base CDR3 DNA is kept, in frame starting at base 1. TCRbeta CDR3 regions were amplified from genomic DNA using the immunoSEQ Assay, a bias-controlled multiplex PCR. In the paper's pipeline: Within the assay, amplification of reference gene primers was used to estimate how many nucleated cells each sample contained. To quantify the absolute abundance of each unique TCRbeta CDR3 rearrangement, sequence reads were collapsed and filtered. For each sample, productive Simpson clonality was calculated as the square root of Simpson's diversity index across productive rearrangements. In TCRdb, the immuneACCESS table is reduced to in-frame sequences with V and J assigned. These tables do not hold every clone; where another copy was compared, an unresolved V gene accounts for under half, and the others remain unexplained. V, J and clone size were drawn from that table, and D and trimming were deduced from the DNA. The sample table contains under 95,000 clones; only one count was recorded for about 87% of them. Of the sample, over 5% falls within the top ten clones.

The specimen was peripheral blood. Here the chain combines TRBV6-1 and TRBJ1-5, and 8 junction bases match TRBD1. This receptor was obtained from a man aged 35 to 55 with acute or convalescent COVID-19. Here the CDR3 is given as CASSGTGGGYSNQPQHF. The nucleotides are TGTGCCAGCAGTGGAACAGGGGGAGGATATAGCAATCAGCCCCAGCATTTT.